Each of the 4 T cell receptor beta chains below was sequenced from the same sample in a study of blood T cell repertoires in COVID-19. Assay used: immunoSEQ multiplex PCR; TCRdb lists only in-frame clones, some missing. The sample records over 150,000 clones, roughly 84% being singletons. Sequencing was carried out using peripheral blood. The receptors derive from a woman in her fifties or sixties with COVID-19, enrolled during active disease.

The V call is TRBV3-1 (or the pseudogene TRBV3-2), the J call TRBJ1-1; D is perhaps TRBD1 (5 bases). CDR1 is LGHDT and CDR2 is YNNKEL in the germline V gene (reference sequence). Trimming pared 4 bases from V and 3 bases from J, leaving 9 bases between. The CDR3 has 13 amino acids. The CDR3 bases are TGTGCCAGCAGCCCCGACAGTCACACTGAAGCTTTCTTT. As protein: CASSPDSHTEAFF.

The J gene is TRBJ2-7, the V gene TRBV7-9; D is ambiguous. The CDR3 sequence is 13 residues long. Trimming shortened V by 1 base and J by 3 bases, and 7 bases separated the two germline ends. CDR1 and CDR2 (germline): SEHNR, FQNEAQ (reference sequence). The CDR3 sequence is CASSLGAGYEQYF. CDR3 bases: TGTGCCAGCAGCTTAGGGGCCGGCTACGAGCAGTACTTC.

This chain connects TRBV5-4 to TRBJ1-4, with 7 bases matching TRBD1. Trimming at V came to 3 bases and at J to 7 bases, leaving 6 bases not matched to a gene. The CDR3 has 14 residues. The germline V gene has CDR1 SGHNT and CDR2 YYREEE (reference sequence). CDR3 in DNA: TGTGCCAGCAGCTCCGACAGGGCTGGTGAAAAACTGTTTTTT. Amino acids: CASSSDRAGEKLFF.

The chain couples TRBV6-6 to TRBJ2-6; the D is unclear. Germline lookup yields CDR1 MNHNY and CDR2 SVGAGI (reference sequence). V lost 8 bases, J lost 0 bases, and 11 bases lay in between. The CDR3 length is 15 residues. This chain's CDR3 is CASAHSSSGANVLTF. The CDR3 coding sequence is TGTGCCAGCGCTCATTCGAGCTCTGGGGCCAACGTCCTGACTTTC.